These 26 T cell receptor beta chains came from one sample sequenced in a study of PD-1 blockade in classical Hodgkin lymphoma. Following autologous stem cell transplantation, relapse occurred in every patient, and exposure to brentuximab vedotin varied. Using immunoSEQ multiplex PCR, the repertoire was profiled, and TCRdb retains in-frame clones only, with some absent. The sample yields over 20,000 clones, around 69% seen once. The sequencing here drew on peripheral blood mononuclear cells (PBMCs), taken at baseline. These receptors all come from a human donor with classical Hodgkin lymphoma.

The chain is built from TRBV10-3 and TRBJ2-1; 10 nucleotides agree with TRBD1. The CDR3 totals 14 residues. Germline V gene data show CDR1 as ENHRY and CDR2 as SYGVKD. V lost 4 bases and J lost 3; bases outside the gene matches: 0. As DNA, the CDR3 is TGTGCCATCAGTGGGACAGGGGGCTACAATGAGCAGTTCTTC. Translating it yields CAISGTGGYNEQFF.

Only a few counts were recorded for this clone. J is TRBJ1-2 and V is TRBV7-8; D remains ambiguous. Trimming took off 0 bases at V and 7 bases at J, with 15 bases between the two ends. The germline V gene has CDR1 SGHVS and CDR2 FQNEAQ. The CDR3 length is 15 residues. CDR3 nucleotides: TGTGCCAGCAGCTTAGCCGGGAAAGGACCCGGTGGCTACACCTTC. Protein sequence: CASSLAGKGPGGYTF.

The rearrangement joins TRBV7-8 to TRBJ2-5; D is unresolved. The length of the CDR3 is 12 residues. The germline V gene has CDR1 SGHVS and CDR2 FQNEAQ. V lost 5 bases to trimming and J lost 4 bases, with 8 bases between them. This chain's CDR3 is CASSQGLETQYF. CDR3 bases: TGTGCCAGCAGCCAAGGGCTAGAGACCCAGTACTTC. Supplemented by reference TRBV7-8 and TRBJ2-5, the full variable domain reads GAGVSQSPRYKVAKRGQDVALRCDPISGHVSLFWYQQALGQGPEFLTYFQNEAQLDKSGLPSDRFFAERPEGSVSTLKIQRTQQEDSAVYLCASSQGLETQYFGPGTRLLVL.

V is TRBV28 and J is TRBJ2-7; 12 positions agree with TRBD1. This CDR3 contains 15 residues. Looked up from germline, CDR1 is MDHEN and CDR2 is SYDVKM. With 6 bases clipped from V and 2 bases from J, the junction kept 5 bases outside the gene matches. The chain's CDR3 is CASRSRDRGPYEQYF. CDR3 nucleotides: TGTGCCAGCAGATCCCGGGACAGGGGGCCCTACGAGCAGTACTTC.

This chain uses TRBV10-2 with TRBJ2-2, with 9 bases fitting TRBD1. The germline CDR1 and CDR2 sequences are WSHSY and SAAADI. The CDR3 extends over 18 amino acids. The ends lost 4 bases at V and 5 bases at J; junction bases unmatched: 14. The CDR3 is CASSGPTGGPPNTGELFF. The CDR3, as DNA: TGCGCCAGCAGTGGCCCGACAGGGGGTCCACCAAATACCGGGGAGCTGTTTTTT.

The chain employs TRBV4-3 and TRBJ2-5, with 9 bases fitting TRBD2. Germline V gives CDR1 LGHNA, CDR2 YSLEER. This CDR3 has 16 amino acids. With 3 bases clipped from V and 5 bases from J, the junction kept 10 bases outside the gene matches. The CDR3 sequence is CASSQGLAGQHETQYF. The CDR3 DNA reads TGCGCCAGCAGCCAGGGGCTAGCGGGACAGCATGAGACCCAGTACTTC.

The chain has TRBV18 and TRBJ2-6; 9 bases agree with TRBD2. The CDR3 extends over 18 amino acids. The V gene's germline CDR1 is KGHSH and CDR2 LQKENI. J gave up 0 bases and V 3 bases, and 6 bases lay outside the gene matches. In DNA form, the CDR3 reads TGTGCCAGCTCACCGCGGGAGGGTTTGGGCTCTGGGGCCAACGTCCTGACTTTC. Its translation is CASSPREGLGSGANVLTF.

The chain employs TRBV21-1 and TRBJ1-1. TRBV21-1 counts as a pseudogene. The CDR3 contains 18 residues. CDR3 DNA sequence: TGTGCCAGCAGCAACCCCCGGAGGTGGGCGTCGATGAACACTGAAGCTTTCTTT. It specifies CASSNPRRWASMNTEAFF.

This clone occurred a few times. The chain uses TRBV7-9 and TRBJ2-7, with D hard to call. Germline assignment: CDR1 SEHNR and CDR2 FQNEAQ (reference sequence). The CDR3 loop spans 13 amino acids. Trimming stripped 5 bases from V and 1 base from J, with 9 bases between. CDR3: CASSQDVSYEQYV. CDR3 bases: TGTGCCAGCAGCCAGGACGTATCCTACGAGCAGTACGTC.

This chain uses TRBV9 with TRBJ2-3; D is possibly TRBD2 (7 bases). With 5 bases removed from V and 1 base from J, the gap between germline ends came to 17 bases. This CDR3 is built from 16 residues. CDR1 SGDLS and CDR2 YYNGEE come from the germline V gene. The CDR3 here is CASRPQGGCGTDTQYF. The CDR3 coding sequence is TGTGCCAGCAGGCCACAGGGAGGGTGTGGCACAGATACGCAGTATTTT. The full variable domain, in which reference TRBV9 and TRBJ2-3 provide the parts outside the CDR3, is DSGVTQTPKHLITATGQRVTLRCSPRSGDLSVYWYQQSLDQGLQFLIQYYNGEERAKGNILERFSAQQFPDLHSELNLSSLELGDSALYFCASRPQGGCGTDTQYFGPGTRLTVL.

V usage is TRBV9 and J usage is TRBJ2-1, with 9 positions matching TRBD2. The CDR3 contains 15 residues. V shed 4 bases and J 6 bases; nucleotides not matched to a gene: 8. CDR1 and CDR2 from the germline V gene are SGDLS and YYNGEE. This CDR3 reads CASSSGLASRNEQFF. The DNA of the CDR3 is TGTGCCAGCAGCTCGGGACTAGCTTCTCGCAATGAGCAGTTCTTC.

The CDR3 protein is CASHWGGLINQPQHF. In DNA form, the CDR3 reads TGTGCCAGCCACTGGGGGGGGCTGATTAATCAGCCCCAGCATTTT. This rearrangement joins TRBV28 to TRBJ1-5; D is perhaps TRBD1 (6 bases). The CDR3 has 15 residues. Trimming removed 8 bases from V and 4 bases from J, with 18 bases in between. Germline V lookup: CDR1 MDHEN, CDR2 SYDVKM.

V gene TRBV7-2 combines with J gene TRBJ2-3; D is perhaps TRBD2 (5 bases). Trimming took off 2 bases at V and 7 bases at J, with 16 bases between the two ends. This CDR3 spans 15 amino acids. CDR1 is SGHTA, CDR2 FQGNSA, per germline. In nucleotides, the CDR3 is TGTGCCAGCAGCTTAAGTTCGGCGGGCTGGAATACGCAGTATTTT. Protein product: CASSLSSAGWNTQYF.

This chain uses TRBV7-2 with TRBJ1-1; 8 nucleotides align to TRBD1. Trimming removed 6 bases from V and 11 bases from J; junction bases left unmatched: 8. CDR1 and CDR2 (germline): SGHTA, FQGNSA. The CDR3 consists of 12 residues. The CDR3 DNA is TGTGCCAGCAGGTTGGACAGGGATGGTGCTTTCTTT. This gives the protein CASRLDRDGAFF.

This clone was picked up one time. The V call is TRBV14, the J call TRBJ1-4; the match to TRBD1 covers 9 bases. The germline CDR1 and CDR2 sequences are SGHDN and FVKESK. Losses at the gene ends were 3 bases for V and 15 bases for J; bases not matched to a gene: 5. The CDR3 is 12 residues long. CDR3 nucleotides: TGTGCCAGCAGCCAGACAGGGGGTCGGGTGTTTTTT. As protein: CASSQTGGRVFF.

The CDR3: CASSYRLGEQYF. The CDR3 coding sequence is TGTGCCAGCAGCTACAGACTTGGCGAGCAGTACTTC. The chain is built from TRBV25-1 and TRBJ2-7; D is undetermined. The germline V and J ends were trimmed by 6 bases and 6 bases, with 12 bases remaining between them. The CDR3 totals 12 residues. Per the germline V gene, CDR1 is MGHDK and CDR2 is SYGVNS.

The CDR3 region is CSGVRTSGASYNEQFF. CDR3 nucleotides: TGCAGCGGGGTAAGGACTAGCGGTGCCTCCTACAATGAGCAGTTCTTC. This chain links TRBV29-1 with TRBJ2-1, with 10 nucleotides matching TRBD2. V dropped 7 bases and J dropped 0; count of bases not matched to a gene: 9. Germline lookup yields CDR1 SQVTM and CDR2 ANQGSEA. This CDR3 is built from 16 residues.

The J gene is TRBJ1-6, the V gene TRBV19; 8 bases are shared with TRBD1. The CDR3 runs 13 residues. With 4 bases clipped from V and 9 bases from J, the junction kept 2 bases outside the gene matches. Germline-derived CDR1 and CDR2 are LNHDA and SQIVND (reference sequence). In nucleotides, the CDR3 is TGTGCCAGTAGTAACAGGGGGGTTTCACCCCTCCACTTT. This codes for CASSNRGVSPLHF.

The J gene is TRBJ1-1, the V gene TRBV11-2, with D perhaps matching TRBD1 (5 bases). Germline V gene data show CDR1 as SGHAT and CDR2 as FQNNGV. This CDR3 comprises 15 residues. With 2 bases removed from V and 1 base from J, the gap between germline ends came to 11 bases. The CDR3 DNA reads TGTGCCAGCAGCTTAAAGCCTACAGGGAACACTGAAGCTTTCTTT. Protein product: CASSLKPTGNTEAFF.

The CDR3, as DNA: TGTGCCAGTAGTCTCTTGGGCACCCTCAATCAGCCCCAGCATTTT. Translation gives CASSLLGTLNQPQHF. This sequence joins TRBV19 and TRBJ1-5; D gene uncertain. Trimming cost V 5 bases and J 3 bases, with 14 bases left between them. Germline loops: CDR1 LNHDA, CDR2 SQIVND (reference sequence). This CDR3 region has 15 residues.

By sample fraction, this clone is medium-sized. This sample includes further DNA sequences coding for the same CDR3. This chain uses TRBV27 with TRBJ2-2; D ambiguous. The V end was cut by 5 bases, the J end by 3 bases, with 1 base between. The germline V gene has CDR1 MNHEY and CDR2 SMNVEV (reference sequence). The CDR3 consists of 11 residues. The CDR3 reads CASSDTGELFF. CDR3 coding DNA: TGTGCCAGCAGTGACACCGGGGAGCTGTTTTTT.

This clone was seen just once. This chain links TRBV5-1 with TRBJ2-1; tentatively, D is TRBD2 (5 bases). V dropped 0 bases and J dropped 1 base, with 8 bases sitting between them. Germline V lookup: CDR1 SGHRS, CDR2 YFSETQ. This CDR3 contains 15 residues. CDR3 DNA sequence: TGCGCCAGCAGCTTGGCCCGGGGTTCCTACAATGAGCAGTTCTTC. Amino acid sequence: CASSLARGSYNEQFF.

The chain has TRBV7-2 and TRBJ2-3; 8 bases map to TRBD2. V trimming: 1 base; J trimming: 1 base; junction bases outside the gene matches: 1. CDR1 and CDR2 from the germline V gene are SGHTA and FQGNSA. The length of the CDR3 is 15 residues. The CDR3 region has the DNA TGTGCCAGCAGCTTAGGCGGGGGGCGCACAGATACGCAGTATTTT. Residues: CASSLGGGRTDTQYF.

The V and J genes are TRBV7-9 and TRBJ2-2; unclear D gene. Germline V gene sequence: CDR1 SEHNR, CDR2 FQNEAQ (reference sequence). The V end lost 11 bases, the J end lost 9 bases, and 13 bases lay between the germline ends. The CDR3 has 11 residues. The chain's CDR3 is CAVQAPRELFF. The CDR3 nucleotides read TGTGCCGTGCAAGCCCCGCGGGAGCTGTTTTTT.

The chain couples TRBV12-5 to TRBJ1-4; D remains ambiguous. CDR1 and CDR2 from the germline V gene are LGHNT and FRNRAP. The CDR3 is made up of 18 amino acids. V was shortened by 1 base and J by 5 bases, with 20 bases between the two germline ends. The CDR3 protein is CASGLDLLWKKSNEKLFF. The CDR3 DNA reads as TGTGCTAGTGGTTTGGATCTACTGTGGAAGAAATCAAATGAAAAACTGTTTTTT.

This clone was detected only a few times. The rearrangement uses TRBV14 and TRBJ2-2; the D is unclear. The germline V and J ends were trimmed by 1 base and 7 bases, with 10 bases remaining between them. CDR1 and CDR2 (germline): SGHDN, FVKESK. The CDR3 has 14 residues. The CDR3 reads CASSQVPRYGELFF. The CDR3 DNA follows: TGTGCCAGCAGCCAAGTCCCCAGGTACGGGGAGCTGTTTTTT.